This TCR beta chain was recorded in a study of human versus mouse CDR3 diversity and MHC coevolution. The study's findings and limits: On average, humans showed more CDR3 deletions and insertions than mice. In humans, T-cell selection involved about 6 MHC II alleles.

This clone was counted once. Its specificity is not known. This CDR3 comprises 16 residues. Deletions cut 2 bases from V and 2 bases from J, with 12 bases between. Germline-derived CDR1 and CDR2 are SGHNT and YENEEA. Clones were sequenced by immunoSEQ multiplex PCR, and TCRdb holds only the in-frame ones, with some missing. The sample yields tens of thousands of clones, approximately 94% seen once. Naive CD4 T cells were sorted as CD45RO-negative, CD62L-positive. Material: naive CD4+ T cells from blood. Subset reported: CD45RO-negative CD62L-positive naive CD4 T cells. The chain carries TRBV11-3 and TRBJ2-2; D not certain. The source of this sequence is a person in their sixties in good health. The CDR3 protein is CASSLNGQVNTGELFF. The CDR3 region has the DNA TGTGCCAGCAGCTTAAACGGTCAAGTCAACACCGGGGAGCTGTTTTTT.